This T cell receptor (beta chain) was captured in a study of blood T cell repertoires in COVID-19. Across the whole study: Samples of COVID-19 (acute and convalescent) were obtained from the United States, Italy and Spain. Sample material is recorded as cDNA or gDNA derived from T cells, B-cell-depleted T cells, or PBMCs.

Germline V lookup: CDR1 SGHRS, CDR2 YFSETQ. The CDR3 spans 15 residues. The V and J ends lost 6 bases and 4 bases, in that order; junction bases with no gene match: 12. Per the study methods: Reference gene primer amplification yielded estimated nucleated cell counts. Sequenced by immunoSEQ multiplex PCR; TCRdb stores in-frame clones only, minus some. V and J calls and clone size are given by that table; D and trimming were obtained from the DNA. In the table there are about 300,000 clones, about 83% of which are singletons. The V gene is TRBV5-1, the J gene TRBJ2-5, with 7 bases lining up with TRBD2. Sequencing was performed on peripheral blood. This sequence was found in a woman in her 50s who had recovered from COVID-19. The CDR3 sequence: CASKGSVGGPETQYF. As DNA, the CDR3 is TGCGCCAGCAAGGGCAGCGTGGGAGGGCCAGAGACCCAGTACTTC.